This TCR beta chain appears in the sequencing data of a study of response to subunit inactivated influenza vaccine. Overall study findings and caveats: Authors suggested each seasonal influenza vaccination recruits few new T cells.

As to this clonotype: The target antigen is unknown.

Germline CDR1 reads MNHEY; CDR2 reads SVGEGT. The CDR3 covers 14 residues. The V end lost 3 bases, the J end lost 2 bases, and 11 bases lay between the germline ends. TCRdb called the RT-PCR reads again in MiXCR, with one record for every CDR3 protein. This repertoire shows about 180,000 distinct CDR3 sequences, approximately 11% found once; its top ten account for about a third. The chain uses TRBV6-2 or TRBV6-3 and TRBJ2-7, with D perhaps matching TRBD1 (6 bases). The sample consisted of CD8+ T cells sorted from PBMCs, taken around 25 months after vaccination. The TCR was taken from a man aged 50 to 75 who received an inactivated influenza vaccine. The CDR3 coding sequence is TGTGCCAGCAGTTATGGGGGCTCCACCTACGAGCAGTACTTC. It is translated as CASSYGGSTYEQYF.